Shown below are 27 T cell receptor beta chains from a single sample sequenced in a study of blood T cell repertoires in COVID-19. Here immunoSEQ multiplex PCR was the method, and the copy in TCRdb shows in-frame clones only, minus some. Of approximately 240,000 clones listed, 80% to 95% were seen once; the top ten hold around 0.9%. The sequencing input was peripheral blood. Every receptor here comes from a man aged 25 to 45 with COVID-19, enrolled during active disease.

The rearrangement uses TRBV4-1 and TRBJ2-1; 12 positions agree with TRBD2. Germline-derived CDR1 and CDR2 are MGHRA and YSYEKL. This CDR3 contains 16 residues. Trimming removed 0 bases from V and 9 bases from J; junction bases left unmatched: 6. CDR3 sequence (DNA): TGCGCCAGCAGCCAAGATCCTAGCGGGGGGGCGGGTGAGCAGTTCTTC. This sequence encodes CASSQDPSGGAGEQFF.

The V and J genes are TRBV9 and TRBJ1-3; maybe TRBD1 (6 bases). There are 13 residues in the CDR3. V was trimmed by 2 bases and J by 11 bases, leaving 14 bases between them. The germline gives CDR1 SGDLS, CDR2 YYNGEE. In nucleotides, the CDR3 is TGTGCCAGCAGCGTTGGGACAACCTGGGCCATATATTTT. It encodes CASSVGTTWAIYF.

The chain couples TRBV3-1 (or the pseudogene TRBV3-2) to TRBJ1-4; D gene unclear. Germline V CDR1 and CDR2: LGHDT, YNNKEL (reference sequence). V was trimmed by 0 bases and J by 6 bases, leaving 11 bases between them. This CDR3 contains 15 residues. The CDR3 DNA reads TGTGCCAGCAGCCAAGATGCGGTTAGGTATGAAAAACTGTTTTTT. Translation: CASSQDAVRYEKLFF.

This chain uses TRBV11-2 with TRBJ1-2; TRBD1 is a possible D gene (6 bases). The CDR3 extends over 12 amino acids. The V end lost 4 bases, the J end lost 6 bases, and 9 bases lay between the germline ends. Germline V CDR1 and CDR2: SGHAT, FQNNGV. The CDR3 protein is CASSSQGNGYTF. CDR3 coding DNA: TGTGCCAGCAGCTCCCAGGGGAATGGCTACACCTTC.

This clone was recorded only once. The chain couples TRBV5-1 to TRBJ1-3, with 11 nucleotides matching TRBD1. The CDR3 totals 16 residues. The V gene end was trimmed by 4 bases and the J gene end by 6 bases; junction bases not matched to a gene: 9. CDR1 and CDR2 (germline): SGHRS, YFSETQ. Here the CDR3 DNA reads TGCGCCAGCAGCCCGCGGGGACAGGGGGACCCAAACACCATATATTTT. Encoded protein: CASSPRGQGDPNTIYF.

This chain connects TRBV28 to TRBJ2-2; weak D call: TRBD1 (6 bases). Germline V gives CDR1 MDHEN, CDR2 SYDVKM. The CDR3 is 13 residues long. The V and J ends lost 8 bases and 3 bases respectively, with 10 bases between them. Here the CDR3 reads CASGGPYTGELFF. The CDR3 DNA follows: TGTGCCAGCGGGGGCCCGTACACCGGGGAGCTGTTTTTT.

The chain couples TRBV6-5 to TRBJ1-2; D possibly corresponds to TRBD1 (6 bases). CDR1 MNHEY and CDR2 SVGAGI come from the germline V gene. The V gene lost 0 bases and the J gene lost 6 bases, with 14 bases spanning the gap. This CDR3 has 15 residues. In DNA, the CDR3 is TGTGCCAGCAGTTACTCACGACAGGTTTTGGATGGCTACACCTTC. Translated: CASSYSRQVLDGYTF.

This clone was detected only once. The V gene is TRBV5-1, the J gene TRBJ1-2; 7 bases line up with TRBD1. From germline, CDR1 is SGHRS and CDR2 YFSETQ. The CDR3 has 17 residues. V shed 3 bases, J shed 2 bases, and the junction held 13 bases outside the gene matches. CDR3 amino acids: CASSSLDRASTNYGYTF. The CDR3 DNA is TGCGCCAGCAGCTCCCTCGACAGGGCCTCAACCAACTATGGCTACACCTTC.

In this sample, this clone turned up once. The chain has TRBV5-1 and TRBJ2-1; the match to TRBD1 covers 9 bases. V dropped 7 bases and J dropped 8; count of bases not matched to a gene: 16. Germline assignment: CDR1 SGHRS and CDR2 YFSETQ. The CDR3 covers 16 residues. CDR3 nucleotides: TGCGCCAGCGGATGGGAAGGACAGGGGATTGTCGATGAGCAGTTCTTC. This translates into CASGWEGQGIVDEQFF.

This clone was seen a single time. The chain recombines TRBV4-2 with TRBJ1-1, with a tentative D call TRBD1 (6 bases). Trimming cost V 2 bases and J 3 bases, with 13 bases left between them. Germline assignment: CDR1 LGHNA and CDR2 YNFKEQ. There are 15 residues in the CDR3. The CDR3 sequence is CASSQNGRGDTEAFF. Written as DNA, the CDR3 is TGTGCCAGCAGCCAAAACGGCAGGGGAGACACTGAAGCTTTCTTT.

The J gene is TRBJ2-1, the V gene TRBV27; 7 nucleotides align to TRBD2. Germline V lookup: CDR1 MNHEY, CDR2 SMNVEV (reference sequence). V lost 5 bases to trimming and J lost 2 bases; unmatched junction nucleotides: 6. The CDR3 sequence is 15 residues long. The CDR3 here is CASSLPGGPYNEQFF. CDR3 nucleotides: TGTGCCAGCAGTCTTCCGGGGGGACCCTACAATGAGCAGTTCTTC.

The chain is built from TRBV5-1 and TRBJ2-7, with 10 bases identical to TRBD1. This CDR3 comprises 14 residues. CDR1 SGHRS and CDR2 YFSETQ come from the germline V gene. V lost 3 bases and J lost 1; bases outside the gene matches: 1. The CDR3 DNA follows: TGCGCCAGCAGCTCGGGACAGGGGTCCTACGAGCAGTACTTC. This codes for CASSSGQGSYEQYF.

The CDR3 sequence is CASSPYRTSGGETQYF. CDR3 DNA sequence: TGTGCCAGCAGCCCTTACCGGACTAGCGGGGGTGAGACCCAGTACTTC. J is TRBJ2-5 and V is TRBV7-9, with 13 bases identical to TRBD2. Germline lookup yields CDR1 SEHNR and CDR2 FQNEAQ (reference sequence). Trimming removed 5 bases from V and 5 bases from J; junction bases left unmatched: 8. This CDR3 region has 16 residues.

The genes are TRBV18 and TRBJ2-2; 7 bases map to TRBD2. This CDR3 has 14 residues. Germline assignment: CDR1 KGHSH and CDR2 LQKENI. V shed 3 bases and J 7 bases; nucleotides not matched to a gene: 5. In nucleotides, the CDR3 is TGTGCCAGCTCACCGGGAGGGGTGAGCGGGGAGCTGTTTTTT. This gives the protein CASSPGGVSGELFF.

The chain is built from TRBV10-3 and TRBJ2-2; possible D gene TRBD1, 6 bases. This CDR3 is 13 amino acids long. CDR1 is ENHRY and CDR2 is SYGVKD in the germline V gene. The V end was cut by 11 bases, the J end by 5 bases, with 15 bases between. In DNA form, the CDR3 reads TGTGCCGCCGGCAGGGGAGAAACCGGGGAGCTGTTTTTT. It encodes CAAGRGETGELFF.

This chain joins TRBV29-1 and TRBJ2-3; possible D gene TRBD1, 5 bases. V dropped 2 bases and J dropped 6 bases, with 12 bases sitting between them. Germline CDR1 is SQVTM and CDR2 is ANQGSEA. The CDR3 has 13 residues. This CDR3 reads CSVERAGSDTQYF. DNA of the CDR3: TGCAGCGTTGAAAGGGCAGGGTCCGATACGCAGTATTTT.

The chain is built from TRBV12-3 or TRBV12-4 and TRBJ2-7; tentatively, D is TRBD2 (5 bases). The CDR3 spans 13 residues. V was pared by 4 bases and J by 3 bases, with 10 bases between. The chain's CDR3 is CASSYGNLYEQYF. Here the CDR3 DNA reads TGTGCCAGCAGTTACGGGAACCTCTACGAGCAGTACTTC.

In DNA form, the CDR3 reads TGTGCCAGCAGTGAATGGGTCGGGGAAGCTAACTATGGCTACACCTTC. It specifies CASSEWVGEANYGYTF. The chain joins TRBV6-1 to TRBJ1-2; D is unresolved. CDR3 size: 16 residues. Germline V gene sequence: CDR1 MNHNS, CDR2 SASEGT. V lost 2 bases and J lost 0, with 13 bases in between.

Many counts were recorded for this clone. The identical CDR3 is also encoded by other nucleotide sequences in the sample. The J gene is TRBJ2-7, the V gene TRBV11-2; a possible D gene is TRBD1 (5 bases). Germline CDR1 is SGHAT and CDR2 is FQNNGV. The length of the CDR3 is 14 residues. V dropped 3 bases and J dropped 2 bases, with 11 bases sitting between them. The CDR3 protein is CASSFAGRTYEQYF. The CDR3 DNA follows: TGTGCCAGCAGCTTTGCAGGGCGCACCTACGAGCAGTACTTC.

The chain combines TRBV19 with TRBJ2-3; tentatively, D is TRBD1 (6 bases). V was clipped by 5 bases and J by 4 bases, with 16 bases between them. The germline V gene has CDR1 LNHDA and CDR2 SQIVND (reference sequence). CDR3 length: 15 amino acids. The CDR3 reads CASSGTQGSPDTQYF. The CDR3 region has the DNA TGTGCCAGTAGTGGGACCCAGGGGTCCCCAGATACGCAGTATTTT.

The chain joins TRBV5-1 to TRBJ2-1; D may be TRBD1 (5 bases). The CDR3 is made up of 12 amino acids. Germline V gives CDR1 SGHRS, CDR2 YFSETQ. V was cut by 1 base and J by 10 bases, with 9 bases left in between. Here the CDR3 DNA reads TGCGCCAGCAGCTTGACAGGTATAGAGCAGTTCTTC. Encoded protein: CASSLTGIEQFF.

V and J are TRBV7-2 and TRBJ1-1; tentatively, D is TRBD1 (5 bases). The CDR3 runs to 14 residues. V was pared by 5 bases and J by 1 base, with 11 bases between. In germline, CDR1 is SGHTA, CDR2 FQGNSA. CDR3 in DNA: TGTGCCAGCAGCCCTCGGAGGGGGAACACTGAAGCTTTCTTT. Translating it yields CASSPRRGNTEAFF. The variable domain in full, completed from reference TRBV7-2 and TRBJ1-1, reads GAGVSQSPSNKVTEKGKDVELRCDPISGHTALYWYRQSLGQGLEFLIYFQGNSAPDKSGLPSDRFSAERTGGSVSTLTIQRTQQEDSAVYLCASSPRRGNTEAFFGQGTRLTVV.

The chain is built from TRBV7-3 and TRBJ2-7; a possible D gene is TRBD1 (6 bases). Deletions cut 2 bases from V and 4 bases from J, with 15 bases between. Germline assignment: CDR1 SGHTA and CDR2 FQGTGA. This CDR3 has 15 amino acids. The CDR3 reads CASSLLGSGQYEQYF. For the CDR3, the DNA is TGTGCCAGCAGCTTACTAGGCAGCGGACAGTACGAGCAGTACTTC.

This clone was seen a few times. The chain joins TRBV13 to TRBJ2-7; 12 nucleotides agree with TRBD2. CDR3 length: 19 residues. V lost 4 bases and J lost 2; bases outside the gene matches: 15. In germline, CDR1 is PRHDT, CDR2 FYEKMQ (reference sequence). The CDR3 coding sequence is TGTGCCAGCAGCTCGCCTGGGGGACTAGCGGGCCATCGGCCCTACGAGCAGTACTTC. It translates to CASSSPGGLAGHRPYEQYF.

The rearrangement uses TRBV18 and TRBJ2-2; 8 nucleotides agree with TRBD1. Per the germline V gene, CDR1 is KGHSH and CDR2 is LQKENI. The CDR3 spans 14 residues. The V segment lost 5 bases and the J segment 7 bases; nucleotides outside the gene matches: 6. CDR3 DNA: TGTGCCAGCTCATGGACAGGGTTTGGCGGGGAGCTGTTTTTT. Residues: CASSWTGFGGELFF.

For the CDR3, the DNA is TGCGCCAGCAGCCAAGCAACGGGTACCTACGAGCAGTACTTC. Its translation: CASSQATGTYEQYF. This sequence joins TRBV4-1 and TRBJ2-7; D is unclear. CDR1 is MGHRA and CDR2 is YSYEKL in the germline V gene. V lost 1 base, J lost 2 bases, and 9 bases lay in between. There are 14 residues in the CDR3.

This clone was counted a single time. V is TRBV6-5 and J is TRBJ1-1; D may be TRBD1 (6 bases). The germline gives CDR1 MNHEY, CDR2 SVGAGI. The CDR3 is made up of 15 amino acids. V was pared by 7 bases and J by 2 bases, with 17 bases between. The DNA of the CDR3 is TGTGCCAGCACCCCCGAGGGGGGGGCAAACACTGAAGCTTTCTTT. Residues: CASTPEGGANTEAFF.